These T cell receptor beta chains were read from a single sample in a study of beta chain features in type 1 diabetes. Measured with immunoSEQ multiplex PCR; TCRdb has only the in-frame clones, and not every one. The table lists fewer than 550,000 clones, approximately 10% of them singletons. The sequencing sample was made of naive CD4+ T cells from blood. The receptors originated from a woman aged 18-35 years in good health. CDR3s include the opening cysteine and the closing phenylalanine or tryptophan. Fields, in order: V gene, J gene, D gene, clone size, CDR3 DNA, CDR3 protein. A D gene is named only where the DNA matches it firmly. The size of a clone is reported for some rows only, either as once, few or many, or as a class for expanded clones.

V: TRBV19; J: TRBJ1-2; D: TRBD1; size: NA; DNA: TGTGCCAGTAGTATAGGCGGGACAGGCGGGTATGGCTACACCTTC; CDR3: CASSIGGTGGYGYTF
V: TRBV9; J: TRBJ1-1; D: NA; size: NA; DNA: TGTGCCAGCAGCGTCTCTGGACAGAGAAACACTGAAGCTTTCTTT; CDR3: CASSVSGQRNTEAFF
V: TRBV4-1; J: TRBJ2-3; D: NA; size: few; DNA: TGCGCCAGCAGCCAAGAATCCAGGGGCGGAGATACGCAGTATTTT; CDR3: CASSQESRGGDTQYF
V: TRBV7-2; J: TRBJ1-1; D: NA; size: NA; DNA: TGTGCCAGCAGCTTAACAGGATTCCCTGAAGCTTTCTTT; CDR3: CASSLTGFPEAFF
V: TRBV29-1; J: TRBJ1-1; D: NA; size: few; DNA: TGCAGCGTTATCCCAAGGAAGGTCATGAACACTGAAGCTTTCTTT; CDR3: CSVIPRKVMNTEAFF
V: TRBV10-3; J: TRBJ1-1; D: TRBD1; size: few; DNA: TGTGCCATCAGTGAGGCAGACAGGGGCGGCACTGAAGCTTTCTTT; CDR3: CAISEADRGGTEAFF
V: TRBV29-1; J: TRBJ2-3; D: TRBD1; size: few; DNA: TGCAGCGTAGCTACGGGACAGATAGGAGATACGCAGTATTTT; CDR3: CSVATGQIGDTQYF
V: TRBV14; J: TRBJ2-5; D: TRBD1; size: few; DNA: TGTGCCAGCAGTCAGGGGGTAACCCAGTACTTC; CDR3: CASSQGVTQYF
V: TRBV9; J: TRBJ2-1; D: NA; size: NA; DNA: TGTGCCAGCAGCTTAGGACCGGACAATGAGCAGTTCTTC; CDR3: CASSLGPDNEQFF
V: TRBV7-9; J: TRBJ2-5; D: TRBD1; size: few; DNA: TGTGCCAGCAGCTTCTCCGTCACTAGGGACAGGGGAAAAGAGACCCAGTACTTC; CDR3: CASSFSVTRDRGKETQYF
V: TRBV29-1; J: TRBJ2-7; D: NA; size: NA; DNA: TGCAGCGTTGCCATGTCAGACGGTTACGAGCAGTACTTC; CDR3: CSVAMSDGYEQYF
V: TRBV10-3; J: TRBJ2-7; D: NA; size: NA; DNA: TGTGCCATCAGTGAATTTCAGGGTTACGAGCAGTACTTC; CDR3: CAISEFQGYEQYF
V: TRBV7-6; J: TRBJ2-1; D: NA; size: NA; DNA: TGTGCCAGCAGCTTTTGGGAGAATGACGACAATGAGCAGTTCTTC; CDR3: CASSFWENDDNEQFF
V: TRBV7-2; J: TRBJ2-3; D: NA; size: NA; DNA: TGTGCCAGCAGAGAAACCGGGACCCCCCGGTATTTT; CDR3: CASRETGTPRYF
V: TRBV2; J: TRBJ2-2; D: NA; size: few; DNA: TGTGCCAGCGGTTCTCAGGGATTGAACACCGGGGAGCTGTTTTTT; CDR3: CASGSQGLNTGELFF
V: TRBV7-2; J: TRBJ2-1; D: TRBD2; size: few; DNA: TGTGCCAGCAGCCAGCCGGGACTAGCTTTGAATGAGCAGTTCTTC; CDR3: CASSQPGLALNEQFF
V: TRBV9; J: TRBJ2-1; D: NA; size: NA; DNA: TGTGCCACACCATGGACACCCTGCAATGAGCAGTTCTTC; CDR3: CATPWTPCNEQFF
V: TRBV14; J: TRBJ1-1; D: NA; size: NA; DNA: TGTGCCAGCAGCCAAGCGGCGGACGGGGCCGCAGCTTTCTTT; CDR3: CASSQAADGAAAFF
V: TRBV12-5; J: TRBJ2-1; D: NA; size: NA; DNA: TGTGCTAGTGGTTCGTCGGCGGGCAATGAGCAGTTCTTC; CDR3: CASGSSAGNEQFF
V: TRBV7-9; J: TRBJ2-7; D: NA; size: few; DNA: TGTGCCAGCAGCGGGACACCACCGAGCTACGAGCAGTACTTC; CDR3: CASSGTPPSYEQYF
V: TRBV28; J: TRBJ1-2; D: TRBD1; size: NA; DNA: TGTGCCAGCCGGCTGCAGGGGGCGTTCGGCTACACCTTC; CDR3: CASRLQGAFGYTF
V: TRBV27; J: TRBJ1-1; D: NA; size: NA; DNA: TGTGCCAGCAGTTTACATGGCAGGGACACTGAAGCTTTCTTT; CDR3: CASSLHGRDTEAFF
V: TRBV12-5; J: TRBJ2-1; D: NA; size: few; DNA: TGTGCTAGTGGTTTGGTAGGGTGGAGAGAGAAGTTTATATCCAATGAGCAGTTCTTC; CDR3: CASGLVGWREKFISNEQFF
V: TRBV4-1; J: TRBJ2-1; D: NA; size: NA; DNA: TGCGCCAGCAGCCAACCGACTGGACGTACTTTCAATGAGCAGTTCTTC; CDR3: CASSQPTGRTFNEQFF
V: TRBV11-2; J: TRBJ2-1; D: NA; size: NA; DNA: TGTGCCAGCAGCCTCTGGCGTGGGTCCTACAATGAGCAGTTCTTC; CDR3: CASSLWRGSYNEQFF
V: TRBV7-6; J: TRBJ2-1; D: NA; size: few; DNA: TGTGCCAGCAGCCATCGGAGTGAGCAGTTCTTC; CDR3: CASSHRSEQFF
V: TRBV4-2; J: TRBJ2-1; D: TRBD2; size: NA; DNA: TGTGCCAGCAGCCAAGATATAGCGGGGTATTCTAATGAGCAGTTCTTC; CDR3: CASSQDIAGYSNEQFF
V: TRBV14; J: TRBJ1-6; D: TRBD1; size: few; DNA: TGTGCCAGCAGCCAAGAACAGGGGGATAATTCACCCCTCCACTTT; CDR3: CASSQEQGDNSPLHF
V: TRBV14; J: TRBJ2-7; D: NA; size: few; DNA: TGTGCCAGCAGCCCCGGGATGTTCCTTTACGAGCAGTACTTC; CDR3: CASSPGMFLYEQYF
V: TRBV9; J: TRBJ2-1; D: NA; size: NA; DNA: TGTGCCAGCAGCGTAGATCAGTACACAGAGCAGTTCTTC; CDR3: CASSVDQYTEQFF
V: TRBV7-9; J: TRBJ2-1; D: NA; size: NA; DNA: TGTGCCAGCAGCCCCTCGCGGGGCAATGAGCAGTTCTTC; CDR3: CASSPSRGNEQFF
V: TRBV5-4; J: TRBJ2-3; D: NA; size: NA; DNA: TGTGCCAGCAGCTTGCGCACTTACCCAAACACAGATACGCAGTATTTT; CDR3: CASSLRTYPNTDTQYF
V: TRBV5-1; J: TRBJ2-7; D: NA; size: NA; DNA: TGCGCCAGCAGCTTGGCCCCGGACTTAGAGTACTACGAGCAGTACTTC; CDR3: CASSLAPDLEYYEQYF
V: TRBV6-5; J: TRBJ1-1; D: NA; size: NA; DNA: TGTGCCAGCAGCCGACCGGACACTGAAGCTTTCTTT; CDR3: CASSRPDTEAFF
V: TRBV7-2; J: TRBJ2-7; D: NA; size: many; DNA: TGTGCCAGCAGCTCTTACTACGAGCAGTACTTC; CDR3: CASSSYYEQYF
V: TRBV18; J: TRBJ2-7; D: NA; size: few; DNA: TGTGCCAGCTCACCGCGGGCTTCGAACGAGCAGTACTTC; CDR3: CASSPRASNEQYF
V: TRBV30; J: TRBJ2-5; D: NA; size: few; DNA: TGTGCCTGGGCCAGGGGCGGGGAGACCCAGTACTTC; CDR3: CAWARGGETQYF
V: TRBV7-9; J: TRBJ1-5; D: NA; size: few; DNA: TGTGCCAGCAGCTTGGGGGATCAGCCCCAGCATTTT; CDR3: CASSLGDQPQHF
V: TRBV7-3; J: TRBJ2-5; D: NA; size: few; DNA: TGTGCCAGCAGCTTATGGGGGAGTTATCAAGAGACCCAGTACTTC; CDR3: CASSLWGSYQETQYF
V: TRBV11-2; J: TRBJ2-3; D: NA; size: many; DNA: TGTGCCAGCATCGACAGCGGCACAGATACGCAGTATTTT; CDR3: CASIDSGTDTQYF
V: TRBV4-1; J: TRBJ1-2; D: TRBD1; size: few; DNA: TGCGCCAGCAGCTTTCCCCGGGACAGGGGTGGCTACACCTTC; CDR3: CASSFPRDRGGYTF
V: TRBV7-9; J: TRBJ2-1; D: NA; size: few; DNA: TGTGCCAGCAGCTTAGGGGCGGGAAAAGGCATGTTCTTC; CDR3: CASSLGAGKGMFF